This TCR beta chain is from a study of CD8 T cells in ankylosing spondylitis listed by TCRdb under 2017. Context from the whole study: To find TCR variants linked to disease, the study profiled T cell receptor beta repertoires in ankylosing spondylitis patients and healthy donors. Peripheral blood was sampled, and synovial fluid was additionally collected from ankylosing spondylitis patients. In total, the full study cohort was made up of nearly 110 healthy donors and 25 to 30 ankylosing spondylitis patients.

About this clonotype: Its cognate antigen has yet to be identified. The junction differs from germline at one of its ends, possibly a read error.

Instrument on record: Illumina HiSeq 2500. Quantitative 5'-RACE with molecular barcodes was the method used to prepare the TCR beta libraries. In the original analysis: A new computational method based on a probabilistic model of VDJ rearrangement was used to identify disease-linked TCR variants. TCRdb trimmed the raw reads at Q25, called clones with MiXCR and kept productive beta chains. Rows are unified per CDR3 protein, each entry keeping the most common DNA and genes. These V and J calls are TCRdb output, not the study's own analysis. Here the sample has about 750,000 distinct CDR3 sequences; about 20% occur a single time. The biggest ten clones account for 15% to 20% of the sample. Taken from cysteine to phenylalanine, the CDR3 has 14 residues. Only CDR3 DNA remains: 42 bases, in frame from the first base. CDR1 and CDR2 (DFQATT, SNEGSKA) derive from the germline V gene (reference sequence). The paper as a whole reports these results and caveats: Significant enrichment of the disease-linked clones was reported in matched synovial fluid samples from ankylosing spondylitis patients. Some TCR beta motif variants had previously been reported in synovial fluid and blood of reactive arthritis patients, which suggested common disease-initiation mechanisms. In peripheral blood, the disease-linked clones were found at relatively low frequencies and had a CD8+ phenotype. A TCR beta motif of fewer than 10 highly homologous amino acid variants appeared characteristic of blood from ankylosing spondylitis patients.

Specimen: blood, either unsorted or a sorted T cell fraction (not recorded which). The TCR comes from a male donor with ankylosing spondylitis. This sequence uses TRBV20-1 and TRBJ1-1, with no confident D gene call. In nucleotides, the sequence is TGCAGTGCTAGAGATTGGGGTCAAAACACTGAAGCTCTCTTT. Its protein product is CSARDWGQNTEALF.